The sequence of this TCR beta chain was determined in a study of T cell responses to AZD1222 COVID-19 vaccine. TCRdb's copy holds only in-frame clones and misses some; the assay was immunoSEQ multiplex PCR. The sample holds fewer than 100,000 clones; about 85% are singletons and the top ten take about 13%. The TCR originated in an adult in good health. Sequencing was performed on peripheral blood, taken on day 0 of AZD1222 vaccination.

The CDR3 DNA reads TGCGCCAGCAGCCGAGGACAGGGAGATGCTGGCTACACCTTC. It specifies CASSRGQGDAGYTF. The genes are TRBV4-1 and TRBJ1-2, with TRBD1 matching over 8 bases. The CDR3 has 14 amino acids. Germline CDR1 and CDR2: MGHRA and YSYEKL. The ends lost 4 bases at V and 7 bases at J; junction bases unmatched: 8.